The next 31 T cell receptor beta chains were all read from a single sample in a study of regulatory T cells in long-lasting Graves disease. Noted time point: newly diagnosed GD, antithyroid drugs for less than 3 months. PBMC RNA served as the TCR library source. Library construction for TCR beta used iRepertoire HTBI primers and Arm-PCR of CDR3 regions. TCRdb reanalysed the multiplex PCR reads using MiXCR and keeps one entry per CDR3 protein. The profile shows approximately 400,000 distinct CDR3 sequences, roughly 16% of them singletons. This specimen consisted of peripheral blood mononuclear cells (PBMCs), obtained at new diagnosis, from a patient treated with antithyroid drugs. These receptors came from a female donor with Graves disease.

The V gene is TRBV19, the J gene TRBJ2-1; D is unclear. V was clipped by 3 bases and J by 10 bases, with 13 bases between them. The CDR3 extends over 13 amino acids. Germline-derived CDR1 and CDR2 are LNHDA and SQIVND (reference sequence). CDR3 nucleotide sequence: TGTGCCAGTAGTATTGGAGTCACTGGGGAGCAGTTCTTC. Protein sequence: CASSIGVTGEQFF.

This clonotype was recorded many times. This CDR3 reads CASMDGGPNTEAFF. DNA of the CDR3: TGCGCCAGTATGGACGGGGGTCCGAACACTGAAGCTTTCTTT. The J gene is TRBJ1-1, the V gene TRBV5-1, with a possible D match to TRBD1 (5 bases). Germline loops: CDR1 SGHRS, CDR2 YFSETQ. The germline V and J ends were trimmed by 8 bases and 1 base, with 15 bases remaining between them. The CDR3 loop spans 14 amino acids.

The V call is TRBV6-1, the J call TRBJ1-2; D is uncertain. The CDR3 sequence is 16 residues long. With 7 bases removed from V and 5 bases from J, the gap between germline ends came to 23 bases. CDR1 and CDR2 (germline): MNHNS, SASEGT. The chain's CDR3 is CASTTLTRTEHYGYTF. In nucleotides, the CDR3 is TGTGCCAGCACTACCCTTACACGGACGGAGCATTATGGCTACACCTTC.

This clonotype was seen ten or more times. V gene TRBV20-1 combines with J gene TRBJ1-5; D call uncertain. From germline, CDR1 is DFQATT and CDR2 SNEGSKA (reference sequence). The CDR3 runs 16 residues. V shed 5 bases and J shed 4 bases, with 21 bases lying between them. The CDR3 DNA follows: TGCAGTGCTGCCGATTTGGGAGGAGGGATGAATCAGCCCCAGCATTTT. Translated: CSAADLGGGMNQPQHF.

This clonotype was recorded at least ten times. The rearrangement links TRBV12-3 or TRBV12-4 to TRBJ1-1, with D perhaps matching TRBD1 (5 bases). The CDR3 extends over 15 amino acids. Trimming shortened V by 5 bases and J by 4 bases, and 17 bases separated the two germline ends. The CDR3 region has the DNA TGTGCCAGCAGTCCCTTGACAGTTAGTAGCACTGAAGCTTTCTTT. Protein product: CASSPLTVSSTEAFF.

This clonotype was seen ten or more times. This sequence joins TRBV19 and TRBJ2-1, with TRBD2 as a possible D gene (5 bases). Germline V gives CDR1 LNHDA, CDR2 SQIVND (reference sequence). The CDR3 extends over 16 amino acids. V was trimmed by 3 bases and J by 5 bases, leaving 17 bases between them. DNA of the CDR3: TGTGCCAGTAGTATGGTAGGGTTGGGAGAGAACAATGAGCAGTTCTTC. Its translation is CASSMVGLGENNEQFF.

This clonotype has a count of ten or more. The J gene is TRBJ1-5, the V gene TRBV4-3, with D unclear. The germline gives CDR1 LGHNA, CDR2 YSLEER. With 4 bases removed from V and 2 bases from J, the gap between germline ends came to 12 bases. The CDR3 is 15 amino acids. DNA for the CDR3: TGCGCCAGCAGCCCACGACCATGGGGCAATCAGCCCCAGCATTTT. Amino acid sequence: CASSPRPWGNQPQHF.

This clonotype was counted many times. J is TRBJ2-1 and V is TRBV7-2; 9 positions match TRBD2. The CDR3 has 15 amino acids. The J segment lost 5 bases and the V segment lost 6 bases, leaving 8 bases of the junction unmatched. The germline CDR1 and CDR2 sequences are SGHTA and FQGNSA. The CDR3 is CASSPRGGGDNEQFF. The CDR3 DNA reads TGTGCCAGCAGTCCAAGGGGCGGGGGGGACAATGAGCAGTTCTTC.

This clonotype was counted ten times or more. CDR3 amino acids: CASGREDSPYEQYF. The DNA for the CDR3 is TGTGCCAGCGGACGGGAGGACAGTCCCTACGAGCAGTACTTC. This chain uses TRBV25-1 with TRBJ2-7; D perhaps matches TRBD2 (7 bases). The germline gives CDR1 MGHDK, CDR2 SYGVNS. This CDR3 is built from 14 residues. The germline V and J ends were trimmed by 8 bases and 2 bases, with 16 bases remaining between them.

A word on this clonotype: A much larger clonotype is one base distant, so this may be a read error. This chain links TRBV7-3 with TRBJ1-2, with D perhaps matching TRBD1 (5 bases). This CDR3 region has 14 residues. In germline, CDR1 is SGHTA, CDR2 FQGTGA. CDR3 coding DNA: TGTGCCTGCAGCTTAGCTCCAGGGAGCTATGGCTACACCTTC. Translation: CACSLAPGSYGYTF.

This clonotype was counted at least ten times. DNA of the CDR3: TGTGCCAGCAGCCCTTTAAAGGGAGGGGTCGATGAGCAGTTCTTC. This codes for CASSPLKGGVDEQFF. V gene TRBV11-2 combines with J gene TRBJ2-1; TRBD2 aligns across 7 bases. Looked up from germline, CDR1 is SGHAT and CDR2 is FQNNGV. Trimming took 5 bases from V and 8 from J; bases not matched to a gene: 12. The CDR3 has 15 amino acids. Supplemented by reference TRBV11-2 and TRBJ2-1, the full variable domain reads EAGVAQSPRYKIIEKRQSVAFWCNPISGHATLYWYQQILGQGPKLLIQFQNNGVVDDSQLPKDRFSAERLKGVDSTLKIQPAKLEDSAVYLCASSPLKGGVDEQFFGPGTRLTVL.

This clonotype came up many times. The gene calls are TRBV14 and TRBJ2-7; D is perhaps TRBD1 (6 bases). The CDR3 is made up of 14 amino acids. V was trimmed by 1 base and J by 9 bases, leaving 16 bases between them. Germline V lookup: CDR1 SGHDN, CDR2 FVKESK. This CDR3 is CASSQGTGFYGQYF. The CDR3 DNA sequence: TGTGCCAGCAGCCAAGGAACAGGGTTTTATGGGCAGTACTTC.

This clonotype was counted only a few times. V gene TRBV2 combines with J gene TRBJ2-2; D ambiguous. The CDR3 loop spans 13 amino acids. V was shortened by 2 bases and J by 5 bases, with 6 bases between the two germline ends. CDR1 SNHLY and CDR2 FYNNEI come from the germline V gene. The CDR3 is CASSEPVTGELFF. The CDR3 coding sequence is TGTGCCAGCAGTGAACCAGTAACCGGGGAGCTGTTTTTT.

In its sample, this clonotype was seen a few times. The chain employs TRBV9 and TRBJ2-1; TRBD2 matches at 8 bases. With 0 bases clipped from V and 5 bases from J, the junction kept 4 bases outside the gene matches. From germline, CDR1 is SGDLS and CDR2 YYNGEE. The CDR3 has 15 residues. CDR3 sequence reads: CASSVGGTSDNEQFF. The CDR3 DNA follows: TGTGCCAGCAGCGTAGGAGGGACTAGTGACAATGAGCAGTTCTTC. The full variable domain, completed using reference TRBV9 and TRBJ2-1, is DSGVTQTPKHLITATGQRVTLRCSPRSGDLSVYWYQQSLDQGLQFLIQYYNGEERAKGNILERFSAQQFPDLHSELNLSSLELGDSALYFCASSVGGTSDNEQFFGPGTRLTVL.

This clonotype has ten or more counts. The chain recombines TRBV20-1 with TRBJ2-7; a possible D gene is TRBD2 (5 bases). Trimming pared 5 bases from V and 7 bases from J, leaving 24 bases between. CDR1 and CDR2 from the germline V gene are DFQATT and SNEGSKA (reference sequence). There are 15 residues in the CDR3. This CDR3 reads CSAGLGLASLSEQYF. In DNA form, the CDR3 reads TGCAGTGCTGGACTTGGGCTAGCCTCACTCTCGGAGCAGTACTTC.

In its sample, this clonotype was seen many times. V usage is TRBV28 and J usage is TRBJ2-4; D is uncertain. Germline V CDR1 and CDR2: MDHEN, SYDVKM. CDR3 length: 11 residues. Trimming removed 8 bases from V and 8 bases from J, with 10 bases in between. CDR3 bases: TGTGCCAGCCGGGTTGGTGACATTCAGTACTTC. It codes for CASRVGDIQYF.

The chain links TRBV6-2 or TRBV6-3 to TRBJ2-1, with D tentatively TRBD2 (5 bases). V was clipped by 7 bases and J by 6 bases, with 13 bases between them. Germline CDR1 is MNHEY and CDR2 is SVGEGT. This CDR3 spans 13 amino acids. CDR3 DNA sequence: TGTGCCAGCATGACCGTCGGAGGCAATGAGCAGTTCTTC. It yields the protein CASMTVGGNEQFF.

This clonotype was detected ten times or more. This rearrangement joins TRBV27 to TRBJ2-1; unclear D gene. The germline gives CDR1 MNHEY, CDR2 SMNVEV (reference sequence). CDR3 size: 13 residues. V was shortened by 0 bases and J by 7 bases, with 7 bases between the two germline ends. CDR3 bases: TGTGCCAGCAGTTTATCCTGGGGAAATGAGCAGTTCTTC. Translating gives CASSLSWGNEQFF.

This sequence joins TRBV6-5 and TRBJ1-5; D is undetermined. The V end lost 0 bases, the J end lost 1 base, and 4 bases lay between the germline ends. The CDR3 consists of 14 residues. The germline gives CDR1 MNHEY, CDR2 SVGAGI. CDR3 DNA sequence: TGTGCCAGCAGTTACTCTCCCAGCAATCAGCCCCAGCATTTT. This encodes CASSYSPSNQPQHF.

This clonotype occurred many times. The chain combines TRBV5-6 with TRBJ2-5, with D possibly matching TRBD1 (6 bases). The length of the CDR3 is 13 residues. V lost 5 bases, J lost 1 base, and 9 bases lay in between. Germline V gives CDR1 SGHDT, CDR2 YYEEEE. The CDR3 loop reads CASRYRVQETQYF. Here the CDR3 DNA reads TGTGCCAGCAGATACAGGGTCCAAGAGACCCAGTACTTC.

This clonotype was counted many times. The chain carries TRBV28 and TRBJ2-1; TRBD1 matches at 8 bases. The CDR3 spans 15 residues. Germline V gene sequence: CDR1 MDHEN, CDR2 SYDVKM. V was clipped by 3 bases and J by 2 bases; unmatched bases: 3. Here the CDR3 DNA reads TGTGCCAGCAGTTTGACAGGGGTCCCCTACAATGAGCAGTTCTTC. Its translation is CASSLTGVPYNEQFF. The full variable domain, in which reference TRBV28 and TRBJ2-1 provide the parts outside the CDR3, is DVKVTQSSRYLVKRTGEKVFLECVQDMDHENMFWYRQDPGLGLRLIYFSYDVKMKEKGDIPEGYSVSREKKERFSLILESASTNQTSMYLCASSLTGVPYNEQFFGPGTRLTVL.

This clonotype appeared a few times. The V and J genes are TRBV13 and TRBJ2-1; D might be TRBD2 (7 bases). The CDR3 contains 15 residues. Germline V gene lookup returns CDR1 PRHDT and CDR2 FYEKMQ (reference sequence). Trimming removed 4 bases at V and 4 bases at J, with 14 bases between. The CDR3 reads CASSSGEGGYNEQFF. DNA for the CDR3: TGTGCCAGCAGCTCCGGGGAGGGGGGATACAATGAGCAGTTCTTC.

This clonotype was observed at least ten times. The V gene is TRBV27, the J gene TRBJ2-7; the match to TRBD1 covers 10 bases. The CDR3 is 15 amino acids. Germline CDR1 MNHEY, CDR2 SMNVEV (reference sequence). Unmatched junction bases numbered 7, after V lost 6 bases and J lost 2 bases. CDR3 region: CASSLTGTGAYEQYF. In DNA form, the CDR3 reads TGTGCCAGCAGCTTAACCGGGACAGGGGCCTACGAGCAGTACTTC.

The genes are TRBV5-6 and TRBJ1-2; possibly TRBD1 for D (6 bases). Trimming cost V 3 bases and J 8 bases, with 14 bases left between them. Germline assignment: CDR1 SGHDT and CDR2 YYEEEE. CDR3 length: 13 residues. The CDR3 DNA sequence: TGTGCCAGCAGCTCAACAATCAGGGGCGGCTACACCTTC. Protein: CASSSTIRGGYTF.

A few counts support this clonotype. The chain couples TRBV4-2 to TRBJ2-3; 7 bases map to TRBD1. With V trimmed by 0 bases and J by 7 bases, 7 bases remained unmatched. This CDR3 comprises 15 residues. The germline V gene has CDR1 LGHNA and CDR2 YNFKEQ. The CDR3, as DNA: TGTGCCAGCAGCCAAGACGTAGGACAGGACCATACGCAGTATTTT. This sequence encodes CASSQDVGQDHTQYF.

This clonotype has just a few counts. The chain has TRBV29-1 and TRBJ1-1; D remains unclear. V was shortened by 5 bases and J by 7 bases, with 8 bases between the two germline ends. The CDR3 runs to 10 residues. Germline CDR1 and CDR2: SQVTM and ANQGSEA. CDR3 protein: CSVNEVEAFF. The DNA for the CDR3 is TGCAGCGTTAATGAAGTTGAAGCTTTCTTT.

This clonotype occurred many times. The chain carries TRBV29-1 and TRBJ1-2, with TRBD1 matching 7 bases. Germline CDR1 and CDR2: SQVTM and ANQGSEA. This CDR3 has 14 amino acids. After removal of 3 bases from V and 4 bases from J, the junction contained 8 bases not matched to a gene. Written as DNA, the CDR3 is TGCAGCGTTGACCCGGGACAGCGCCTCTATGGCTACACCTTC. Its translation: CSVDPGQRLYGYTF.

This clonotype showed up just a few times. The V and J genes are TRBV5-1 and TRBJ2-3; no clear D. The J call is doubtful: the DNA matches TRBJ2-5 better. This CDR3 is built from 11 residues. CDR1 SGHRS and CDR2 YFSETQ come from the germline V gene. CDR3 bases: TGCGCCAGCAGCGGAGCAGAGACCCAGTACTTC. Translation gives CASSGAETQYF.

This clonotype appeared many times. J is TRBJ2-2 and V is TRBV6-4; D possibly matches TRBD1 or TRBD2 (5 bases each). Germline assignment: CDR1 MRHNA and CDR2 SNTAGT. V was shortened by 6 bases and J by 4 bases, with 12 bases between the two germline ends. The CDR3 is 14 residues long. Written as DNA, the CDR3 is TGTGCCAGCAGCAGGGACGACAGCACCGGGGAGCTGTTTTTT. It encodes CASSRDDSTGELFF.

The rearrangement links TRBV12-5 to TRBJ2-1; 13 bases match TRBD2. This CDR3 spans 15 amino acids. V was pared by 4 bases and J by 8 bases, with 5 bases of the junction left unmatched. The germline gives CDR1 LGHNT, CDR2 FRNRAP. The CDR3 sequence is CASGSQTSGRYEQFF. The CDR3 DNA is TGTGCTAGTGGTTCCCAGACTAGCGGGAGGTATGAGCAGTTCTTC.

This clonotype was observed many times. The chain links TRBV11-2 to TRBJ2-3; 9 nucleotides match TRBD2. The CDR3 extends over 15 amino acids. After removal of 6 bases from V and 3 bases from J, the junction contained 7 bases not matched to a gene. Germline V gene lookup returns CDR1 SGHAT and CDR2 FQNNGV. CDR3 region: CASRAVSGGTDTQYF. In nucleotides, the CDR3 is TGTGCCAGCAGAGCCGTTAGCGGGGGAACAGATACGCAGTATTTT.